The table lists the clone carrying this TCR beta chain with a few counts. Its antigen is unknown. These data are taken from a study of cytomegalovirus exposure and HLA in healthy donors. Germline V gene sequence: CDR1 MNHNS, CDR2 SASEGT. The CDR3 runs to 15 residues. V gave up 1 base and J gave up 2 bases, with 11 bases separating them. Whole-study findings and limits: Follow-up analysis later connected one missense variant in DCLRE1C with trimming of TCR beta V- and J-genes.

13 Jbeta primers and 60 Vbeta primers were used for the PCR. Assay used: immunoSEQ multiplex PCR; TCRdb lists only in-frame clones, some missing. This table holds about 150,000 clones, around three quarters found once. This TCR was recovered from a woman between 40 and 55 years old in good health and CMV-seronegative. The chain links TRBV6-1 to TRBJ1-1; weak D call: TRBD1 (6 bases). Sequenced sample: PBMCs. CDR3 loop: CASSEVWTANTEAFF. The CDR3 DNA sequence: TGTGCCAGCAGTGAAGTGTGGACAGCCAACACTGAAGCTTTCTTT.